These 20 T cell receptor beta chains came from one sample sequenced in a study of blood T cell repertoires in COVID-19. Method: immunoSEQ multiplex PCR; TCRdb's copy keeps in-frame clones and lacks some. The sample has 80,000 to 100,000 clones; about 90% are singletons. Sequenced material: peripheral blood. The receptor set was obtained from a man between 50 and 59 years old with COVID-19, enrolled during active disease.

The V gene is TRBV28, the J gene TRBJ2-2, with TRBD2 matching over 7 bases. The junction had 9 bases not matched to a gene; V was cut back by 7 bases and J by 7 bases. CDR1 and CDR2 from the germline V gene are MDHEN and SYDVKM. The CDR3 sequence is 14 residues long. The CDR3 DNA follows: TGTGCCAGCACCCCGGGGGGATTTCTCGGGGAGCTGTTTTTT. Residues: CASTPGGFLGELFF.

This clone was recorded once. The chain uses TRBV6-2 or TRBV6-3 and TRBJ2-1, with 11 bases identical to TRBD2. The germline V gene encodes CDR1 MNHEY and CDR2 SVGEGT. This CDR3 comprises 15 residues. With V trimmed by 2 bases and J by 7 bases, 4 bases remained unmatched. CDR3 sequence reads: CASSYPLAGGNEQFF. The CDR3 nucleotides read TGTGCCAGCAGTTACCCTCTAGCGGGGGGTAATGAGCAGTTCTTC.

The chain couples TRBV7-2 to TRBJ2-1; D remains unclear. The CDR3 has 15 amino acids. Trimming stripped 5 bases from V and 0 bases from J, with 11 bases between. Germline values: CDR1 SGHTA, CDR2 FQGNSA. The CDR3 DNA reads TGTGCCAGCAGCCCCCGAGTGAGCTCCTACAATGAGCAGTTCTTC. This encodes CASSPRVSSYNEQFF.

The gene calls are TRBV5-1 and TRBJ2-7, with 11 positions matching TRBD2. The CDR3 runs to 15 residues. Germline-derived CDR1 and CDR2 are SGHRS and YFSETQ. V dropped 2 bases and J dropped 2; count of bases not matched to a gene: 3. CDR3 nucleotide sequence: TGCGCCAGCAGCTTACTAGCGGGGGTTACCTACGAGCAGTACTTC. It codes for CASSLLAGVTYEQYF. Looking up the rest from reference TRBV5-1 and TRBJ2-7 gives the full variable domain: KAGVTQTPRYLIKTRGQQVTLSCSPISGHRSVSWYQQTPGQGLQFLFEYFSETQRNKGNFPGRFSGRQFSNSRSEMNVSTLELGDSALYLCASSLLAGVTYEQYFGPGTRLTVT.

The rearrangement uses TRBV5-1 and TRBJ1-2; perhaps TRBD1 as D (6 bases). With 4 bases removed from V and 3 bases from J, the gap between germline ends came to 16 bases. The germline V gene has CDR1 SGHRS and CDR2 YFSETQ. The CDR3 is 15 amino acids. The CDR3: CASSQQGSVDYGYTF. Here the CDR3 DNA reads TGCGCCAGCAGCCAACAGGGAAGTGTCGACTATGGCTACACCTTC. Supplemented by reference TRBV5-1 and TRBJ1-2, the full variable domain reads KAGVTQTPRYLIKTRGQQVTLSCSPISGHRSVSWYQQTPGQGLQFLFEYFSETQRNKGNFPGRFSGRQFSNSRSEMNVSTLELGDSALYLCASSQQGSVDYGYTFGSGTRLTVV.

The chain combines TRBV7-9 with TRBJ2-1; 14 bases fit TRBD2. CDR1 and CDR2 (germline): SEHNR, FQNEAQ (reference sequence). CDR3 length: 17 residues. With 4 bases clipped from V and 5 bases from J, the junction kept 7 bases outside the gene matches. The CDR3 loop reads CASSSRLAGGRNNEQFF. The CDR3 DNA reads TGTGCCAGCAGCTCCCGACTAGCGGGGGGGAGAAACAATGAGCAGTTCTTC.

This clone was detected a few times. The chain has TRBV7-2 and TRBJ1-5; D remains ambiguous. The germline V gene encodes CDR1 SGHTA and CDR2 FQGNSA. There are 14 residues in the CDR3. Trimming removed 3 bases from V and 7 bases from J, with 13 bases in between. CDR3 in DNA: TGTGCCAGCAGCTTTCGTCAGGAACGGCAGCCCCAGCATTTT. Translation: CASSFRQERQPQHF.

This clone appeared a single time. The chain is built from TRBV9 and TRBJ2-5, with 8 bases lining up with TRBD1. After removal of 4 bases from V and 5 bases from J, the junction contained 7 bases not matched to a gene. The V gene's germline CDR1 is SGDLS and CDR2 YYNGEE. The CDR3 spans 14 residues. The CDR3 protein is CASSSRGRGETQYF. CDR3 nucleotide sequence: TGTGCCAGCAGCTCCAGGGGGCGGGGTGAGACCCAGTACTTC.

The genes are TRBV19 and TRBJ1-5; 7 nucleotides match TRBD1. The junction had 12 bases not matched to a gene; V was cut back by 7 bases and J by 0 bases. CDR3 size: 17 residues. Germline V gene lookup returns CDR1 LNHDA and CDR2 SQIVND (reference sequence). CDR3 amino acids: CASTRQGPIFSNQPQHF. CDR3 DNA: TGTGCCAGTACCAGACAGGGTCCGATATTTAGCAATCAGCCCCAGCATTTT.

The chain combines TRBV12-3 or TRBV12-4 with TRBJ1-3; a possible D gene is TRBD1 (5 bases). The V end was cut by 9 bases, the J end by 2 bases, with 11 bases between. The CDR3 consists of 13 residues. CDR3 nucleotide sequence: TGTGCCAGTCAAAAGGGGACTGGAAACACCATATATTTT. Translated: CASQKGTGNTIYF.

The chain has TRBV5-8 and TRBJ1-2, with no clear D. Trimming cost V 0 bases and J 3 bases, with 15 bases left between them. The CDR3 loop spans 16 amino acids. Germline values: CDR1 SGHTS, CDR2 YDEGEE. CDR3 protein: CASSLGLNLRDYGYTF. In nucleotides, the CDR3 is TGTGCCAGCAGCTTGGGACTTAATCTCAGAGACTATGGCTACACCTTC.

The count of this clone is one. V gene TRBV10-3 combines with J gene TRBJ2-2, with 7 bases lining up with TRBD2. Looked up from germline, CDR1 is ENHRY and CDR2 is SYGVKD. Trimming removed 2 bases from V and 8 bases from J; junction bases left unmatched: 5. This CDR3 contains 14 residues. CDR3 in amino acids: CAISERDYLGELFF. In DNA form, the CDR3 reads TGTGCCATCAGTGAGCGGGACTATCTTGGGGAGCTGTTTTTT.

V and J are TRBV5-1 and TRBJ2-7, with D perhaps matching TRBD1 (6 bases). The CDR3 consists of 15 residues. The germline V gene has CDR1 SGHRS and CDR2 YFSETQ. Trimming removed 0 bases at V and 9 bases at J, with 19 bases between. The CDR3 here is CASSLDLGAMVGQYF. DNA of the CDR3: TGCGCCAGCAGCTTGGATTTGGGGGCTATGGTCGGGCAGTACTTC.

This sequence joins TRBV29-1 and TRBJ2-2, with a weak D call TRBD2 (6 bases). V shed 3 bases and J shed 6 bases, with 20 bases lying between them. The CDR3 sequence is 16 residues long. The germline V gene encodes CDR1 SQVTM and CDR2 ANQGSEA. The CDR3 DNA sequence: TGCAGCGTTGAGAGACGCGGGGTTACGAGCCCCGGGGAGCTGTTTTTT. This sequence encodes CSVERRGVTSPGELFF.

The rearrangement uses TRBV3-1 (or the pseudogene TRBV3-2) and TRBJ1-4, with TRBD1 matching over 8 bases. Germline lookup yields CDR1 LGHDT and CDR2 YNNKEL (reference sequence). The length of the CDR3 is 17 residues. Trimming cost V 4 bases and J 7 bases; bases outside gene matches: 14. The CDR3 DNA reads TGTGCCAGCAGCCCGACATTTACAGGGGGACCTGGTGAAAAACTGTTTTTT. This codes for CASSPTFTGGPGEKLFF.

The chain recombines TRBV18 with TRBJ2-5; TRBD1 agrees at 9 bases. The CDR3 loop spans 13 amino acids. The ends lost 3 bases at V and 4 bases at J; junction bases unmatched: 0. The V gene's germline CDR1 is KGHSH and CDR2 LQKENI. CDR3 loop: CASSPGQGETQYF. The DNA of the CDR3 is TGTGCCAGCTCACCGGGACAGGGAGAGACCCAGTACTTC.

This clone showed up just once. The chain recombines TRBV18 with TRBJ1-3; 11 bases fit TRBD1. The J segment lost 2 bases and the V segment lost 5 bases, leaving 2 bases of the junction unmatched. The CDR3 length is 15 residues. CDR1 and CDR2 from the germline V gene are KGHSH and LQKENI. CDR3 in DNA: TGTGCCAGCTCATCGGACAGGGGGCCTGGAAACACCATATATTTT. Protein: CASSSDRGPGNTIYF.

A remark on this clone: A much larger clone lies one base from this, so it may be a read error. The CDR3 DNA reads TGTGCCAGCAGCTTGGAACAGTATGGCTACACCTTC. Encoded protein: CASSLEQYGYTF. V is TRBV5-6 and J is TRBJ1-2; D is unclear. This CDR3 is built from 12 residues. The germline CDR1 and CDR2 sequences are SGHDT and YYEEEE. Trimming pared 0 bases from V and 5 bases from J, leaving 5 bases between. The whole variable domain, remainder taken from reference TRBV5-6 and TRBJ1-2, is DAGVTQSPTHLIKTRGQQVTLRCSPKSGHDTVSWYQQALGQGPQFIFQYYEEEERQRGNFPDRFSGHQFPNYSSELNVNALLLGDSALYLCASSLEQYGYTFGSGTRLTVV.

V and J are TRBV2 and TRBJ1-5; tentative D call: TRBD1 (6 bases). The CDR3 is 17 residues long. Trimming stripped 4 bases from V and 2 bases from J, with 18 bases between. From germline, CDR1 is SNHLY and CDR2 FYNNEI. The CDR3 DNA is TGTGCCAGCAGTGCTCGGGGGGGGCTGTCCGGCAATCAGCCCCAGCATTTT. This sequence encodes CASSARGGLSGNQPQHF.

The chain recombines TRBV18 with TRBJ1-2, with 9 bases aligning to TRBD1. The CDR3 is 14 residues long. Trimming at V came to 5 bases and at J to 6 bases, leaving 7 bases not matched to a gene. Germline V gene data show CDR1 as KGHSH and CDR2 as LQKENI. The CDR3 region is CASSEGQGLDGYTF. The CDR3, as DNA: TGTGCCAGCTCAGAGGGACAGGGTCTCGATGGCTACACCTTC. Variable domain in full (rest from reference TRBV18 and TRBJ1-2): NAGVMQNPRHLVRRRGQEARLRCSPMKGHSHVYWYRQLPEEGLKFMVYLQKENIIDESGMPKERFSAEFPKEGPSILRIQQVVRGDSAAYFCASSEGQGLDGYTFGSGTRLTVV.